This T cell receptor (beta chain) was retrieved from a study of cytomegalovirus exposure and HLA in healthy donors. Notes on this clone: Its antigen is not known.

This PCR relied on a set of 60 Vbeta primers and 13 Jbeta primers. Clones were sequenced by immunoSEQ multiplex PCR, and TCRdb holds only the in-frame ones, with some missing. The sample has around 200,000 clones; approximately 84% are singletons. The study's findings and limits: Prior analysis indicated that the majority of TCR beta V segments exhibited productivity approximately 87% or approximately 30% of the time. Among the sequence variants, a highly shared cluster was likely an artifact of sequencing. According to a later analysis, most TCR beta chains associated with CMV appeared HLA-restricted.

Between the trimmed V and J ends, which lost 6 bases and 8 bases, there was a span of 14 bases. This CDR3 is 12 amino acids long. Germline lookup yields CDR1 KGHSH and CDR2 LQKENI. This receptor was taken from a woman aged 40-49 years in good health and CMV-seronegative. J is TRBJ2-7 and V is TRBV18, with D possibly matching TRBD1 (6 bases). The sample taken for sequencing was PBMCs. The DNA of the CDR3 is TGTGCCAGCTCGCCCATGACAGGTCAGCAGTACTTC. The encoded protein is CASSPMTGQQYF.